Listed here are 10 T cell receptor beta chains from one sample, sequenced in a study of T cell clones after liver transplantation. Libraries were prepared by immunoSEQ multiplex PCR; TCRdb keeps only in-frame clonotypes and omits some of them. The top ten hold 2.5% to 3% of the sample, which has fewer than 110,000 clones, about 88% seen once. The starting material was CD4+ T cells from blood, obtained around 44 months after liver transplant. The receptors here all came from a human patient who received a liver transplant. The T cells may partly be graft donor cells.

The rearrangement links TRBV5-1 to TRBJ2-1, with 9 bases aligning to TRBD2. Per the germline V gene, CDR1 is SGHRS and CDR2 is YFSETQ. Trimming cost V 0 bases and J 9 bases; bases outside gene matches: 7. The CDR3 length is 15 residues. The CDR3 protein is CASSLVARGGSEQFF. In DNA, the CDR3 is TGCGCCAGCAGCTTGGTGGCGCGGGGGGGCTCTGAGCAGTTCTTC.

The chain uses TRBV6-1 and TRBJ1-4; D ambiguous. The CDR3 runs 12 residues. Trimming pared 8 bases from V and 10 bases from J, leaving 14 bases between. CDR1 MNHNS and CDR2 SASEGT come from the germline V gene. DNA for the CDR3: TGTGCCAGCCGAAAAGAACTGGGAAAACTGTTTTTT. Protein: CASRKELGKLFF.

The rearrangement uses TRBV5-1 and TRBJ2-2; no clear D. The CDR3 has 14 amino acids. From germline, CDR1 is SGHRS and CDR2 YFSETQ. Trimming left V 0 bases short and J 5 bases short, with 8 bases between. The chain's CDR3 is CASSLATGTGELFF. For the CDR3, the DNA is TGCGCCAGCAGCTTGGCCACCGGTACCGGGGAGCTGTTTTTT.

The chain carries TRBV4-3 and TRBJ1-2; a weak D match, TRBD1 (6 bases). The CDR3 has 15 residues. Germline assignment: CDR1 LGHNA and CDR2 YSLEER. The V end was cut by 2 bases, the J end by 8 bases, with 18 bases between. As DNA, the CDR3 is TGCGCCAGCAGCCAAATTACCGGGGCCAGGGGAGGCTACACCTTC. Its protein product is CASSQITGARGGYTF.

This chain connects TRBV19 to TRBJ1-6, with D hard to call. V dropped 6 bases and J dropped 0 bases, with 9 bases sitting between them. This CDR3 comprises 15 residues. Germline values: CDR1 LNHDA, CDR2 SQIVND (reference sequence). CDR3 coding DNA: TGTGCCAGTAGGGACTTAAGCTCCTATAATTCACCCCTCCACTTT. Amino acids: CASRDLSSYNSPLHF.

V gene TRBV7-2 combines with J gene TRBJ1-3; weak D call: TRBD1 (5 bases). This CDR3 has 14 residues. Germline V CDR1 and CDR2: SGHTA, FQGNSA. Trimming left V 5 bases short and J 1 base short, with 9 bases between. The CDR3 coding sequence is TGTGCCAGCAGCCGACAGATATCTGGAAACACCATATATTTT. Translation: CASSRQISGNTIYF.

The rearrangement joins TRBV5-1 to TRBJ2-1; TRBD2 matches 7 bases. The CDR3 covers 15 residues. Germline trimming cut 0 bases from V and 9 bases from J; bases unmatched to any gene: 9. Germline CDR1 SGHRS, CDR2 YFSETQ. CDR3 sequence: CASSLALATGGEQFF. CDR3 sequence (DNA): TGCGCCAGCAGCTTGGCACTAGCGACCGGCGGTGAGCAGTTCTTC.

The rearrangement joins TRBV6-1 to TRBJ1-4; TRBD1 matches at 7 bases. The CDR3 is 14 amino acids. From germline, CDR1 is MNHNS and CDR2 SASEGT. Germline trimming cut 6 bases from V and 4 bases from J; bases unmatched to any gene: 5. The CDR3: CASSNRGFNEKLFF. DNA for the CDR3: TGTGCCAGCAGCAACAGGGGCTTTAATGAAAAACTGTTTTTT.

The chain joins TRBV28 to TRBJ2-3, with D possibly TRBD1 on 6 matching bases. The CDR3 totals 15 residues. Germline assignment: CDR1 MDHEN and CDR2 SYDVKM. V lost 2 bases to trimming and J lost 5 bases, with 14 bases between them. In DNA, the CDR3 is TGTGCCAGCAGTTTAAATATAGGGGGAAAAGATACGCAGTATTTT. It translates to CASSLNIGGKDTQYF.

The J gene is TRBJ1-5, the V gene TRBV12-5; D might be TRBD1 (5 bases). The CDR3 loop spans 14 amino acids. Per germline, CDR1 LGHNT and CDR2 FRNRAP. V was clipped by 3 bases and J by 4 bases, with 10 bases between them. This chain's CDR3 is CASGLGGENQPQHF. The CDR3 region has the DNA TGTGCTAGTGGTTTAGGAGGGGAGAATCAGCCCCAGCATTTT.